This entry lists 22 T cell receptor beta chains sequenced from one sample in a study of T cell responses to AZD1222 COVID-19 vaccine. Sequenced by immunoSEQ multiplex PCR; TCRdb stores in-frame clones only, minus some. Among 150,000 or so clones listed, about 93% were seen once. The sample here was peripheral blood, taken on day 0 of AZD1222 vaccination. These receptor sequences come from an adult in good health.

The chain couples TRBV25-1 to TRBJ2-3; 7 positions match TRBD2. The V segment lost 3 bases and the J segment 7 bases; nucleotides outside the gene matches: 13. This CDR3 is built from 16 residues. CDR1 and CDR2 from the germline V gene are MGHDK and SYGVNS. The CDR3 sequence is CASSEASGPPVNTQYF. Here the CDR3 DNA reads TGTGCCAGCAGTGAGGCTAGCGGTCCCCCTGTTAATACGCAGTATTTT.

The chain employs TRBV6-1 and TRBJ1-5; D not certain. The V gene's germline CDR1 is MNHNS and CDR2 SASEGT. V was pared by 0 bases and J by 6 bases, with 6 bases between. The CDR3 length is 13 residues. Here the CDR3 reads CASSEARGQPQHF. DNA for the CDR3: TGTGCCAGCAGTGAAGCGCGAGGTCAGCCCCAGCATTTT.

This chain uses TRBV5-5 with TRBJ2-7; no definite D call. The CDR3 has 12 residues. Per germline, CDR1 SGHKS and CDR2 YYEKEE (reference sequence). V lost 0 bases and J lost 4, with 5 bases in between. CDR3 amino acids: CASSLVPYEQYF. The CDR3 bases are TGTGCCAGCAGCTTGGTCCCTTACGAGCAGTACTTC.

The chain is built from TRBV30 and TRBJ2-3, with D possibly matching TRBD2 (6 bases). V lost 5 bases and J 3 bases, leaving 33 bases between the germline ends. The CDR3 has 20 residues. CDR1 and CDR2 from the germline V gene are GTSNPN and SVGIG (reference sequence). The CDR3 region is CAWEWAPYGGDRGWTDTQYF. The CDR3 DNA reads TGTGCCTGGGAGTGGGCCCCATACGGCGGGGACCGAGGATGGACAGATACGCAGTATTTT.

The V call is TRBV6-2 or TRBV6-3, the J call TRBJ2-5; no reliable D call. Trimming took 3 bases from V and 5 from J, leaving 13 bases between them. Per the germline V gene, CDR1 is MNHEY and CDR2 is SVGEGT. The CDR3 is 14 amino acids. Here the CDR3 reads CASSYHRTSETQYF. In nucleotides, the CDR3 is TGTGCCAGCAGTTATCACCGCACCAGCGAGACCCAGTACTTC.

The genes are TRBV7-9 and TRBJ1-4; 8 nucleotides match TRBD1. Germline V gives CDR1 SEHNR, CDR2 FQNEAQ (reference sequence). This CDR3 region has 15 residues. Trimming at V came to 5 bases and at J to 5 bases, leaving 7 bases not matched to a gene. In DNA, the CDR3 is TGTGCCAGCAGCCCAGGGGGCCGGATAAATGAAAAACTGTTTTTT. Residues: CASSPGGRINEKLFF. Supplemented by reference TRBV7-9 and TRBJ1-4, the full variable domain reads DTGVSQNPRHKITKRGQNVTFRCDPISEHNRLYWYRQTLGQGPEFLTYFQNEAQLEKSRLLSDRFSAERPKGSFSTLEIQRTEQGDSAMYLCASSPGGRINEKLFFGSGTQLSVL.

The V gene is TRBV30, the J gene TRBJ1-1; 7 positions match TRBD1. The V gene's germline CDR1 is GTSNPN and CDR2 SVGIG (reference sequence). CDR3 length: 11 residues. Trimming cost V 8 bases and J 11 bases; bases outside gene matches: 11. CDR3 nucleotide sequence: TGTGCCCGGACAGGCAATGGATTTGCTTTCTTT. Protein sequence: CARTGNGFAFF.

The CDR3 DNA is TGTGCCAGTAGTCCTCGGACAGGGGGCAACGAGCAGTACTTC. Protein: CASSPRTGGNEQYF. The genes are TRBV19 and TRBJ2-7, with 11 nucleotides matching TRBD1. The germline V gene encodes CDR1 LNHDA and CDR2 SQIVND (reference sequence). The CDR3 runs 14 residues. V lost 5 bases, J lost 5 bases, and 5 bases stayed unmatched.

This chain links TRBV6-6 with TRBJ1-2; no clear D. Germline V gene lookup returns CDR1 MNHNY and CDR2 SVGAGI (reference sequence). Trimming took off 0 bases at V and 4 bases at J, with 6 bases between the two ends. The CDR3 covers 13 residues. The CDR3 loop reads CASSYSVVYGYTF. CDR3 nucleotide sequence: TGTGCCAGCAGTTACTCGGTGGTCTATGGCTACACCTTC.

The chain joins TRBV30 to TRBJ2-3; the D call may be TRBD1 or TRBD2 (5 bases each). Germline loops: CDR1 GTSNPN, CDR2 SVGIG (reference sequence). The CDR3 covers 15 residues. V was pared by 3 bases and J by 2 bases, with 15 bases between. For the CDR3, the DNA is TGTGCCTGGAGCGTTGGGGACCTCTTCACAGATACGCAGTATTTT. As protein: CAWSVGDLFTDTQYF.

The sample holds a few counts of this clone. The CDR3 region has the DNA TGTGCCAGCAGTGGTAGCGGGAGAACCCAGTACTTC. Protein product: CASSGSGRTQYF. V is TRBV12-3 or TRBV12-4 and J is TRBJ2-5, with 9 bases matching TRBD2. The CDR3 contains 12 residues. The trim removed 5 bases at V and 8 bases at J, leaving 3 bases unmatched.

The CDR3 nucleotides are TGTGCCAGCAGCTTATCCGGGACTGGAGTATACGAGCAGTACTTC. Its protein product is CASSLSGTGVYEQYF. The V call is TRBV13, the J call TRBJ2-7; perhaps TRBD2 as D (6 bases). Germline V CDR1 and CDR2: PRHDT, FYEKMQ (reference sequence). V was pared by 2 bases and J by 4 bases, with 15 bases between. The CDR3 totals 15 residues.

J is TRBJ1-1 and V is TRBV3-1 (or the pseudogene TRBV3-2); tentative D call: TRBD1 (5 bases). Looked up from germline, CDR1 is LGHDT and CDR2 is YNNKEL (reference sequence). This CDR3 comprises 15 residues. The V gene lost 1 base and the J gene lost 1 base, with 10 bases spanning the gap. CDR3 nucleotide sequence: TGTGCCAGCAGCCAAGTCGGGGGAGGGAACACTGAAGCTTTCTTT. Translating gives CASSQVGGGNTEAFF.

CDR3 coding DNA: TGTGCCAGCTCACCAAAGGGCCCGGTCGATGAGCAGTTCTTC. This codes for CASSPKGPVDEQFF. The chain joins TRBV18 to TRBJ2-1, with no clear D. With 2 bases removed from V and 8 bases from J, the gap between germline ends came to 13 bases. The germline CDR1 and CDR2 sequences are KGHSH and LQKENI. This CDR3 has 14 residues.

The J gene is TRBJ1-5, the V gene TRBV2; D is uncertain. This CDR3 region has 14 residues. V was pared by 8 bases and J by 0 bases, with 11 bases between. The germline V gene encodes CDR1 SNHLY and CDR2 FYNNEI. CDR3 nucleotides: TGTGCCAGCCGGGCACCGTATAGCAATCAGCCCCAGCATTTT. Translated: CASRAPYSNQPQHF. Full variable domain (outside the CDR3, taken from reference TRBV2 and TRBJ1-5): EPEVTQTPSHQVTQMGQEVILRCVPISNHLYFYWYRQILGQKVEFLVSFYNNEISEKSEIFDDQFSVERPDGSNFTLKIRSTKLEDSAMYFCASRAPYSNQPQHFGDGTRLSIL.

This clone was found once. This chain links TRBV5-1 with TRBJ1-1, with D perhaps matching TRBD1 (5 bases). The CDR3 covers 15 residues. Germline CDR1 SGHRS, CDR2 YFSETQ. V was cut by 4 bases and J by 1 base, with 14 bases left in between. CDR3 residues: CASSGSGRGNTEAFF. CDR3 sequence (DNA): TGCGCCAGCAGCGGGTCAGGGAGGGGGAACACTGAAGCTTTCTTT. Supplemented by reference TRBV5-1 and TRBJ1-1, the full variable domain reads KAGVTQTPRYLIKTRGQQVTLSCSPISGHRSVSWYQQTPGQGLQFLFEYFSETQRNKGNFPGRFSGRQFSNSRSEMNVSTLELGDSALYLCASSGSGRGNTEAFFGQGTRLTVV.

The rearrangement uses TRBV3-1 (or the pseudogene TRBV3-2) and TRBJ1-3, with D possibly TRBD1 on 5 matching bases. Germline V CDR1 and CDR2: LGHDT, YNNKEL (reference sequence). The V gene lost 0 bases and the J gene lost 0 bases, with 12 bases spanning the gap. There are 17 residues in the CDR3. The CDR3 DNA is TGTGCCAGCAGCCAAGATTCGAGGGGATACTCTGGAAACACCATATATTTT. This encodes CASSQDSRGYSGNTIYF.

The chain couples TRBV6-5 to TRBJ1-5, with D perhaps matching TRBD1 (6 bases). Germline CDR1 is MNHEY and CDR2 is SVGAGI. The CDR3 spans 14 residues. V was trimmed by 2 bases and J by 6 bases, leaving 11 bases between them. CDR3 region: CASSYNRVGQPQHF. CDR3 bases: TGTGCCAGCAGTTACAACAGGGTGGGTCAGCCCCAGCATTTT.

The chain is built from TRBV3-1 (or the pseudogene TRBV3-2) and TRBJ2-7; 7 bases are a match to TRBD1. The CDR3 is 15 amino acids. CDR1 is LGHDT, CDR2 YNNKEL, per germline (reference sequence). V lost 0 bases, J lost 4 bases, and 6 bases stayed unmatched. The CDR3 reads CASSQDLETGYEQYF. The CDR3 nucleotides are TGTGCCAGCAGCCAAGATCTTGAGACAGGGTACGAGCAGTACTTC.

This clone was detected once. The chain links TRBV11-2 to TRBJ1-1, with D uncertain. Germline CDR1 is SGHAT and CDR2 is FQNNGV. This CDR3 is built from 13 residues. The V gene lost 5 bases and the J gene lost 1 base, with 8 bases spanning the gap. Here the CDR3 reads CASSVRGNTEAFF. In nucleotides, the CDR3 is TGTGCCAGCAGCGTCCGGGGGAACACTGAAGCTTTCTTT.

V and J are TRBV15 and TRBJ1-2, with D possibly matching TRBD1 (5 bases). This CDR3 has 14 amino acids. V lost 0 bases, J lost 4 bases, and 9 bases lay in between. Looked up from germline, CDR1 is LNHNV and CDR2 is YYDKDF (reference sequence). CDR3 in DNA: TGTGCCACCAGCAGAGATCGTCAGGGCTATGGCTACACCTTC. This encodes CATSRDRQGYGYTF.

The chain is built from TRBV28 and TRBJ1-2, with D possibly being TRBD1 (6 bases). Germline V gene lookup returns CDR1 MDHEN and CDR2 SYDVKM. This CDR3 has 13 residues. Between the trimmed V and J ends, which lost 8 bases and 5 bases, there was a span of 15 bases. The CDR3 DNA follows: TGTGCCAGCGGATTGACAGGTGGATATGGCTACACCTTC. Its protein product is CASGLTGGYGYTF.